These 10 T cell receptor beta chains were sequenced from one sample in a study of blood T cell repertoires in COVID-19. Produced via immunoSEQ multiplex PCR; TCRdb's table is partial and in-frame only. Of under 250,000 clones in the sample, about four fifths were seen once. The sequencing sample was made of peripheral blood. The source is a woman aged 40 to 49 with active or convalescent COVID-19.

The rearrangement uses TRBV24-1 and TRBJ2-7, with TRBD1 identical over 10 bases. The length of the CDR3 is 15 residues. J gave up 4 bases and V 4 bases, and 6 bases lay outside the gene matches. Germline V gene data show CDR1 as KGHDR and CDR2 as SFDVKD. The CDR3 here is CATSDHSGQGYEQYF. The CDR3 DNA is TGTGCCACCAGTGACCATTCGGGACAGGGGTACGAGCAGTACTTC.

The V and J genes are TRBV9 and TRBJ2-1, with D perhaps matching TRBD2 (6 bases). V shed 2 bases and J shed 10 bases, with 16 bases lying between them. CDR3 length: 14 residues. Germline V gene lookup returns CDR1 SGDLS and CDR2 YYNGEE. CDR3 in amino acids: CASSVAGSRREQFF. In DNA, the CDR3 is TGTGCCAGCAGCGTTGCCGGGAGCCGGCGAGAGCAGTTCTTC.

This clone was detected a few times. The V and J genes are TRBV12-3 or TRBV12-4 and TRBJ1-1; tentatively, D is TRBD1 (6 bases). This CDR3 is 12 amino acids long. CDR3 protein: CASGVLNTEAFF. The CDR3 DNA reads TGTGCATCAGGGGTATTGAACACTGAAGCTTTCTTT.

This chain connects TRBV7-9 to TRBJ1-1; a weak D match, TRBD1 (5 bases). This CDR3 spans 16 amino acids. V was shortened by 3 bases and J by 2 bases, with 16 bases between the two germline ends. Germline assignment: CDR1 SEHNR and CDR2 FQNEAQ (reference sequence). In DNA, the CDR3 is TGTGCCAGCAGCTTCCTTTCAGGGCAGGGAAACACTGAAGCTTTCTTT. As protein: CASSFLSGQGNTEAFF.

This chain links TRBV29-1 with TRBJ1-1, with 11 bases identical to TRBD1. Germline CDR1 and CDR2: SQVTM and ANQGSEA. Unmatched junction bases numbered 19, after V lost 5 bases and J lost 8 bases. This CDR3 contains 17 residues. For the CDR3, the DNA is TGCAGCGTTTCAGGGGATCCGGGACAGGGGGTCTACAAGGAAGCTTTCTTT. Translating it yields CSVSGDPGQGVYKEAFF.

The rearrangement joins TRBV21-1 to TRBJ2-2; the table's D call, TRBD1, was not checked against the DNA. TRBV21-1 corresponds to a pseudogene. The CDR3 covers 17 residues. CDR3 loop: CASSKRKGPKNTGELFF. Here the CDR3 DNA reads TGTGCCAGCAGCAAGCGGAAGGGGCCGAAGAACACCGGGGAGCTGTTTTTT.

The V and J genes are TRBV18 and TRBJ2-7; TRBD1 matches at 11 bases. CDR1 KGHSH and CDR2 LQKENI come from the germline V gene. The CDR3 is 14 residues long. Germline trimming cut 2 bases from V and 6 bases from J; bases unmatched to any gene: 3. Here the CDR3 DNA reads TGTGCCAGCTCACCAGCCGGGACAGGGGGCGAGCAGTACTTC. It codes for CASSPAGTGGEQYF.

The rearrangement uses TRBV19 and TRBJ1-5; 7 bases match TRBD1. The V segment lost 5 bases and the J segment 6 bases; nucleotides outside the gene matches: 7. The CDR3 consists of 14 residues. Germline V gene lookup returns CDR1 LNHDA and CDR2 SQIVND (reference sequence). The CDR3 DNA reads TGTGCCAGTAGTGGTACAGGGGCTGGTCAGCCCCAGCATTTT. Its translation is CASSGTGAGQPQHF.

The CDR3 is CASSFLRWGQQSNQPQHF. The CDR3, as DNA: TGTGCCAGCAGTTTCCTCCGTTGGGGACAGCAGAGCAATCAGCCCCAGCATTTT. The chain recombines TRBV28 with TRBJ1-5; 7 nucleotides agree with TRBD1. The CDR3 totals 18 residues. Germline CDR1 and CDR2: MDHEN and SYDVKM. V shed 3 bases and J 1 base; nucleotides not matched to a gene: 12. Full variable domain (missing parts from reference TRBV28 and TRBJ1-5): DVKVTQSSRYLVKRTGEKVFLECVQDMDHENMFWYRQDPGLGLRLIYFSYDVKMKEKGDIPEGYSVSREKKERFSLILESASTNQTSMYLCASSFLRWGQQSNQPQHFGDGTRLSIL.

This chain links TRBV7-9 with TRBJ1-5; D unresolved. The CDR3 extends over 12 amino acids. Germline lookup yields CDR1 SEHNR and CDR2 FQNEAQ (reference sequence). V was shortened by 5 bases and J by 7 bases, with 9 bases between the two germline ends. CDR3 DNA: TGTGCCAGCAGCATAGGGCCCCAGCCCCAGCATTTT. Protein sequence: CASSIGPQPQHF. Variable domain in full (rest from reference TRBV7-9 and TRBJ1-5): DTGVSQNPRHKITKRGQNVTFRCDPISEHNRLYWYRQTLGQGPEFLTYFQNEAQLEKSRLLSDRFSAERPKGSFSTLEIQRTEQGDSAMYLCASSIGPQPQHFGDGTRLSIL.